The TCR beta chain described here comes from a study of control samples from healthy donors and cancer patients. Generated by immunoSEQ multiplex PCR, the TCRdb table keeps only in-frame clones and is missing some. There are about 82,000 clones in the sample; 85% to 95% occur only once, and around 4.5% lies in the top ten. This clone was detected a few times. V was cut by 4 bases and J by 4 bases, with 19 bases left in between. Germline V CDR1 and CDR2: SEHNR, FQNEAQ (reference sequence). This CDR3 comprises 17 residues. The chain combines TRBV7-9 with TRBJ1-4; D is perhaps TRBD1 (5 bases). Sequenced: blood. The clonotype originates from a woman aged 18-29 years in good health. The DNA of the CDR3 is TGTGCCAGCAGCTCGTTAAGATTACAGGAACTTAATGAAAAACTGTTTTTT. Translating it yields CASSSLRLQELNEKLFF.